These 3 T cell receptor beta chains were sequenced from one sample in a study of T cell repertoires in cytomegalovirus infection. TCRdb recomputed calls from the reads with MiXCR, one row per CDR3 protein. In the table there are 250,000 to 300,000 distinct CDR3 sequences, about 23% of which are singletons. The sequencing input was PBMCs. The receptors here all came from a human donor in good health (CMV status not recorded). Some clones in this sample may be carry-over from other donors' samples.

This clonotype has just a few counts. The chain joins TRBV7-6 to TRBJ2-7; 7 positions agree with TRBD1. The CDR3 length is 14 residues. Germline values: CDR1 SGHVS, CDR2 FNYEAQ. V gave up 6 bases and J gave up 2 bases; unmatched junction bases: 7. The CDR3 reads CASRKLQGPYEQYF. DNA of the CDR3: TGTGCCAGCAGAAAACTACAGGGGCCCTACGAGCAGTACTTC.

The chain couples TRBV20-1 to TRBJ2-5; tentative D call: TRBD1 (6 bases). Trimming stripped 6 bases from V and 7 bases from J, with 18 bases between. Germline V CDR1 and CDR2: DFQATT, SNEGSKA (reference sequence). This CDR3 spans 13 amino acids. The CDR3 region is CSASNRVGGTQYF. The CDR3 region has the DNA TGCAGTGCCTCTAACAGGGTAGGGGGGACCCAGTACTTC.

This clonotype has only a few counts. This chain joins TRBV6-2 or TRBV6-3 and TRBJ1-2; tentative D call: TRBD1 (5 bases). This CDR3 region has 16 residues. Germline-derived CDR1 and CDR2 are MNHEY and SVGEGT. The V end lost 2 bases, the J end lost 4 bases, and 17 bases lay between the germline ends. This CDR3 reads CASSYADPGAIYGYTF. The CDR3 DNA sequence: TGTGCCAGCAGTTACGCCGATCCCGGGGCGATCTATGGCTACACCTTC.